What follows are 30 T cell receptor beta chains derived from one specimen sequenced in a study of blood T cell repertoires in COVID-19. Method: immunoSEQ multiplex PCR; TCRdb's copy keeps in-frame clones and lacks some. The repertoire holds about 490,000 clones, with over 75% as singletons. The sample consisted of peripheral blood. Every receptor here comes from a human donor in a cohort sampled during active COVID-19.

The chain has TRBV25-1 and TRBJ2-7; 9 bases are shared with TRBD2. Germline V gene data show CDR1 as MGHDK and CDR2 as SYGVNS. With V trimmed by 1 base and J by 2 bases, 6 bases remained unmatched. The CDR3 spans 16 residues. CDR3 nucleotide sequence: TGTGCCAGCAGTGAATCGGGACTAGCTGGTGCCTACGAGCAGTACTTC. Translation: CASSESGLAGAYEQYF.

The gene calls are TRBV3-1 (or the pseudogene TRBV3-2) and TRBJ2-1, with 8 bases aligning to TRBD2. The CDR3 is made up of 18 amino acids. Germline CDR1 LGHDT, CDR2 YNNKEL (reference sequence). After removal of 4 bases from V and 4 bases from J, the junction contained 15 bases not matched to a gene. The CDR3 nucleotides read TGTGCCAGCAGCCTACTGATAAGTCGAGCGGGAGTGTACAATGAGCAGTTCTTC. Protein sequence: CASSLLISRAGVYNEQFF.

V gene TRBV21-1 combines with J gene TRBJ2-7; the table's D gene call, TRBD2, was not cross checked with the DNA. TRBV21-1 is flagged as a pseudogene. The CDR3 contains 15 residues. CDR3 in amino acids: CASSILAGGRHEQYF. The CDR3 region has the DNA TGTGCCAGCAGCATACTAGCGGGAGGTCGGCACGAGCAGTACTTC.

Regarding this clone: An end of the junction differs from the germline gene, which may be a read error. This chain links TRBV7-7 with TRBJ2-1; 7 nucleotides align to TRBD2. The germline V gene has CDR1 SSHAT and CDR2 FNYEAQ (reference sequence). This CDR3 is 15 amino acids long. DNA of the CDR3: TGTGCTAGCAGCTTAGATGGGACTATGGGTACGTCGCAGTTCTTC. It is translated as CASSLDGTMGTSQFF.

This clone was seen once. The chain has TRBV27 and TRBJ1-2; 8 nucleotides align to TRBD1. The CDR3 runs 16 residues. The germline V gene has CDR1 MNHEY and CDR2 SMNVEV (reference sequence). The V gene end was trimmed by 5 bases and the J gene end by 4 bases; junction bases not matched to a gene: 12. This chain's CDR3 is CASSKRTQGAFYGYTF. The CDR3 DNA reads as TGTGCCAGCAGTAAACGAACTCAGGGGGCGTTCTATGGCTACACCTTC.

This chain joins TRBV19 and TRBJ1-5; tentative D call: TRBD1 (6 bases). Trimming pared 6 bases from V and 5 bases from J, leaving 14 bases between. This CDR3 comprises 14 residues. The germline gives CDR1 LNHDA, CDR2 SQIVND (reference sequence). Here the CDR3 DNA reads TGTGCCAGTAGCCTCGACAGGCGAGATCAGCCCCAGCATTTT. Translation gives CASSLDRRDQPQHF.

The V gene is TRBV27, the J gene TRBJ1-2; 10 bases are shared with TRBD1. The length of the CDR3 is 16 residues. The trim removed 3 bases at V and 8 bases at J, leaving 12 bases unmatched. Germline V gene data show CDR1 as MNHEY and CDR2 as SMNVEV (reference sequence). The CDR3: CASSLTGGAPGGGYTF. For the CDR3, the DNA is TGTGCCAGCAGTTTGACAGGGGGCGCGCCCGGTGGGGGCTACACCTTC.

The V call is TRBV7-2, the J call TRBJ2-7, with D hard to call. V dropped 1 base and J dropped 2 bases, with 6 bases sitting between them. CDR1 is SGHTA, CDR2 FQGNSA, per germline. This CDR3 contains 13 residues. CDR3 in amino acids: CASSLDLTYEQYF. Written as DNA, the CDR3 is TGTGCCAGCAGCTTAGATCTTACCTACGAGCAGTACTTC.

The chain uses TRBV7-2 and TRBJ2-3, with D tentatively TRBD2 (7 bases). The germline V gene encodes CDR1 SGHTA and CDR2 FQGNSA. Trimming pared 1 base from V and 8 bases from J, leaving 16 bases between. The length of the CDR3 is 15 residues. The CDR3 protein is CASSLDLSGGGTQYF. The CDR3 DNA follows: TGTGCCAGCAGCTTAGATTTATCGGGGGGCGGTACGCAGTATTTT.

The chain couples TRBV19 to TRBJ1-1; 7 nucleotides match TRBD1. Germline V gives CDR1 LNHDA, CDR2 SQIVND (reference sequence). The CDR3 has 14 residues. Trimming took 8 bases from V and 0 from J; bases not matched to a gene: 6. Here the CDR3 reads CASSNRGVNTEAFF. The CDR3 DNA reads TGTGCCAGTTCGAACAGGGGAGTGAACACTGAAGCTTTCTTT.

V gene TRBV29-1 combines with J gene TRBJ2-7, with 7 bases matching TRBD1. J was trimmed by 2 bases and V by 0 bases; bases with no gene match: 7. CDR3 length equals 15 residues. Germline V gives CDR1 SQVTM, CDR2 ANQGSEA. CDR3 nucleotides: TGCAGCGTTGAAGATGAGGAAGGGGGCCCCTACGAGCAGTACTTC. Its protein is CSVEDEEGGPYEQYF.

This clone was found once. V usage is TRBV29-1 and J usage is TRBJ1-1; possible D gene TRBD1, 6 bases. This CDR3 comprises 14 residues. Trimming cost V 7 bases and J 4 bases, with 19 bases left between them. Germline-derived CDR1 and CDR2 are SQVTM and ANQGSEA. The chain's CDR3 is CSALGRGASTEAFF. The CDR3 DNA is TGCAGCGCTTTAGGACGGGGGGCCAGCACTGAAGCTTTCTTT. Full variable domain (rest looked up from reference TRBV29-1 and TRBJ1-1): SAVISQKPSRDICQRGTSLTIQCQVDSQVTMMFWYRQQPGQSLTLIATANQGSEATYESGFVIDKFPISRPNLTFSTLTVSNMSPEDSSIYLCSALGRGASTEAFFGQGTRLTVV.

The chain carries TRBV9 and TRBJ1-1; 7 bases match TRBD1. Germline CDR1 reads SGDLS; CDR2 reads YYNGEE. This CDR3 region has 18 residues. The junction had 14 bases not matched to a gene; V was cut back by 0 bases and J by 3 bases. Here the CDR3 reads CASSVGSLTGQLDTEAFF. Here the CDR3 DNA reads TGTGCCAGCAGCGTAGGATCCCTGACAGGGCAACTCGACACTGAAGCTTTCTTT.

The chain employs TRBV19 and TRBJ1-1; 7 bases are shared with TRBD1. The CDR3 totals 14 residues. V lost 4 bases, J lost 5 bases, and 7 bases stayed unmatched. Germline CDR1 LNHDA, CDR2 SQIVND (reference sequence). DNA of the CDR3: TGTGCCAGTAGTACCTTACAGGGGCGAACTGAAGCTTTCTTT. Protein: CASSTLQGRTEAFF.

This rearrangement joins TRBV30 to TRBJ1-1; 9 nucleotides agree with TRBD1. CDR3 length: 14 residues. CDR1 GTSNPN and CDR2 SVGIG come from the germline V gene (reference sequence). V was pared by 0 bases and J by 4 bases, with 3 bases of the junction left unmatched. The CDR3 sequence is CAWSVGTGFTEAFF. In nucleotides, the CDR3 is TGTGCCTGGAGTGTCGGGACAGGGTTCACTGAAGCTTTCTTT.

The CDR3 DNA sequence: TGTGCCAGCTGCCCGACTAGATCCTCCTACAATGAGCAGTTCTTC. This codes for CASCPTRSSYNEQFF. V usage is TRBV19 and J usage is TRBJ2-1; D possibly corresponds to TRBD2 (6 bases). This CDR3 region has 15 residues. The V and J ends lost 9 bases and 0 bases respectively, with 15 bases between them. CDR1 and CDR2 (germline): LNHDA, SQIVND (reference sequence). Variable domain in full (rest from reference TRBV19 and TRBJ2-1): DGGITQSPKYLFRKEGQNVTLSCEQNLNHDAMYWYRQDPGQGLRLIYYSQIVNDFQKGDIAEGYSVSREKKESFPLTVTSAQKNPTAFYLCASCPTRSSYNEQFFGPGTRLTVL.

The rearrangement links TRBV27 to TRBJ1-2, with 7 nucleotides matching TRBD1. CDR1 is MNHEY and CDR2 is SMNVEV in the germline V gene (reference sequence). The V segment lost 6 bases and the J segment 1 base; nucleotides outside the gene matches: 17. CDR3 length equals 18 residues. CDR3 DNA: TGTGCCAGCAGGAGAGGGACAGCAAATTTGGGTGGTAACTATGGCTACACCTTC. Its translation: CASRRGTANLGGNYGYTF.

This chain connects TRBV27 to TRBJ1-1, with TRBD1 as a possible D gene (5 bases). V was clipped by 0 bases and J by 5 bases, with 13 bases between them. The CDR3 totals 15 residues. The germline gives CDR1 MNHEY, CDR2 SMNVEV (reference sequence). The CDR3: CASSLSQETGTEAFF. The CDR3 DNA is TGTGCCAGCAGTTTATCTCAGGAAACAGGTACTGAAGCTTTCTTT.

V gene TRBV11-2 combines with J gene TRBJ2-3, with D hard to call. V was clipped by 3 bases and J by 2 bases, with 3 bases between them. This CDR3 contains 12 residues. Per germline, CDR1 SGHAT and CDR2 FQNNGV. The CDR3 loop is CASSFITDTQYF. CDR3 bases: TGTGCCAGCAGCTTCATCACAGATACGCAGTATTTT.

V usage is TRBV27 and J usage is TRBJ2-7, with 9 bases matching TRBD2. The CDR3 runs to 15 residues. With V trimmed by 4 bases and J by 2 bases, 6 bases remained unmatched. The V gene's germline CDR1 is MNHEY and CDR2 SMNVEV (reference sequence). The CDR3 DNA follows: TGTGCCAGCAGTTATGGGACTAGCAGACCCTACGAGCAGTACTTC. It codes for CASSYGTSRPYEQYF.

Written as DNA, the CDR3 is TGTGCCATCAGGCCCGACAGGGGAATAATAAATGGCTACACCTTC. Protein sequence: CAIRPDRGIINGYTF. The chain employs TRBV10-3 and TRBJ1-2; 8 bases map to TRBD1. The junction had 12 bases not matched to a gene; V was cut back by 6 bases and J by 6 bases. The germline V gene encodes CDR1 ENHRY and CDR2 SYGVKD. The CDR3 has 15 amino acids.

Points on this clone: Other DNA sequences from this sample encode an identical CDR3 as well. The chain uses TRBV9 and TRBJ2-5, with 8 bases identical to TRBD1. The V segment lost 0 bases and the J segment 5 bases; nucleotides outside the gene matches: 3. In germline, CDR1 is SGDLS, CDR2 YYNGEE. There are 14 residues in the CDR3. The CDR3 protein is CASSVAGGGETQYF. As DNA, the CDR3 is TGTGCCAGCAGCGTAGCAGGGGGCGGCGAGACCCAGTACTTC.

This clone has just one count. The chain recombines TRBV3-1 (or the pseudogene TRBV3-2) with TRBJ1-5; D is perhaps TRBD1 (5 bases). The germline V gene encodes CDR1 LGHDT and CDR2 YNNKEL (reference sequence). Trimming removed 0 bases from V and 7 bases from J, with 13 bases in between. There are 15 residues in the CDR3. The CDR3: CASSQDWQGNQPQHF. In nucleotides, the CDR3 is TGTGCCAGCAGCCAAGATTGGCAGGGAAACCAGCCCCAGCATTTT.

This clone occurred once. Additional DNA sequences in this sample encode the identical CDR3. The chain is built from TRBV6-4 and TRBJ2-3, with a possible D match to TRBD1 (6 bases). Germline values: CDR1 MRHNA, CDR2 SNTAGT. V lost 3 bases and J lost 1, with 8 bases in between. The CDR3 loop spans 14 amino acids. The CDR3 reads CASSEQGGTDTQYF. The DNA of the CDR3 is TGTGCCAGCAGTGAACAGGGTGGCACAGATACGCAGTATTTT.

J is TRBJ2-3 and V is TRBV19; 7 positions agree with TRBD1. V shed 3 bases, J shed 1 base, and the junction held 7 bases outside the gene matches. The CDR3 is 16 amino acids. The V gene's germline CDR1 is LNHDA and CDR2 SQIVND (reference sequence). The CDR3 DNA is TGTGCCAGTAGTATCTTGAACAGGGGTGGCACAGATACGCAGTATTTT. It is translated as CASSILNRGGTDTQYF.

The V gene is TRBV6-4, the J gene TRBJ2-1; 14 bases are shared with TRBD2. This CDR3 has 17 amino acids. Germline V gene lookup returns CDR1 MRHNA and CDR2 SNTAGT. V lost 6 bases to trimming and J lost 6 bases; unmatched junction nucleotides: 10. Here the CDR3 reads CASSRLAGGPIANEQFF. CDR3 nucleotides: TGTGCCAGCAGCCGACTAGCGGGAGGGCCGATTGCCAATGAGCAGTTCTTC.

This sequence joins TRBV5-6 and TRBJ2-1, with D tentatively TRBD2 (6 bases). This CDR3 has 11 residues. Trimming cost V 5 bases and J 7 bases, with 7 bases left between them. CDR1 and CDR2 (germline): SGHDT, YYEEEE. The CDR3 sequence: CASRRENEQFF. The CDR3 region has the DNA TGTGCCAGCAGACGGGAGAATGAGCAGTTCTTC.

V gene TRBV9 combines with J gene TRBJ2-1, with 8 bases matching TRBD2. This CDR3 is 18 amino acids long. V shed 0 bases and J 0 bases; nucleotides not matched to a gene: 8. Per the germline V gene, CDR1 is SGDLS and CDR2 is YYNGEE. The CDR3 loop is CASSVDPTSAISYNEQFF. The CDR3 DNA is TGTGCCAGCAGCGTAGACCCGACTAGCGCGATCTCCTACAATGAGCAGTTCTTC.

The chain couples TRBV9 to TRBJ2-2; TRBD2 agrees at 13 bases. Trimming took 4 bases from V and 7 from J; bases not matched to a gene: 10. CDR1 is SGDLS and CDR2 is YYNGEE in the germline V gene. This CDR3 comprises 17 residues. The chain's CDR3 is CASSPRLAGGSDGELFF. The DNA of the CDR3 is TGTGCCAGCAGCCCTCGACTAGCGGGAGGCTCGGACGGGGAGCTGTTTTTT.

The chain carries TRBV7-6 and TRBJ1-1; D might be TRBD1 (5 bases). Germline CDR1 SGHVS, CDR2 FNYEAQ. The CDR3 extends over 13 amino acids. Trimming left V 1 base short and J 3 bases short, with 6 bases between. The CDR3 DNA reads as TGTGCCAGCAGCTTAGGGACACACACTGAAGCTTTCTTT. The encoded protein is CASSLGTHTEAFF.